The 16 T cell receptor beta chains listed next were all sequenced from one sample in a study of T cell responses to AZD1222 COVID-19 vaccine. The method was immunoSEQ multiplex PCR; TCRdb's version includes in-frame clones alone and lacks a portion of them. The sample shows more than 85,000 clones, about four fifths of them seen only once. The sample here was peripheral blood, taken on day 0 of AZD1222 vaccination. The origin of the receptors is an adult in good health.

This rearrangement joins TRBV5-1 to TRBJ2-5, with TRBD2 matching over 11 bases. V lost 4 bases, J lost 5 bases, and 7 bases stayed unmatched. The CDR3 runs to 15 residues. Germline V gives CDR1 SGHRS, CDR2 YFSETQ. CDR3 in amino acids: CASSLSGGARETQYF. In DNA, the CDR3 is TGCGCCAGCAGCCTTAGCGGGGGGGCGAGGGAGACCCAGTACTTC.

The gene calls are TRBV5-1 and TRBJ1-4; a weak D match, TRBD1 (5 bases). CDR1 is SGHRS and CDR2 is YFSETQ in the germline V gene. CDR3 size: 13 residues. V gave up 1 base and J gave up 8 bases, with 9 bases separating them. This CDR3 is CASSLWTREKLFF. The CDR3 DNA reads TGCGCCAGCAGCTTGTGGACACGAGAAAAACTGTTTTTT. Filled out from reference TRBV5-1 and TRBJ1-4, the complete variable domain reads KAGVTQTPRYLIKTRGQQVTLSCSPISGHRSVSWYQQTPGQGLQFLFEYFSETQRNKGNFPGRFSGRQFSNSRSEMNVSTLELGDSALYLCASSLWTREKLFFGSGTQLSVL.

The chain is built from TRBV4-3 and TRBJ1-1; D is unclear. V was trimmed by 4 bases and J by 5 bases, leaving 11 bases between them. The CDR3 spans 13 residues. The germline CDR1 and CDR2 sequences are LGHNA and YSLEER. The CDR3 DNA follows: TGCGCCAGCAGCCTCGAGCCGGGAACTGAAGCTTTCTTT. As protein: CASSLEPGTEAFF.

The V call is TRBV2, the J call TRBJ2-7; the match to TRBD2 covers 12 bases. Germline V gives CDR1 SNHLY, CDR2 FYNNEI. Trimming cost V 4 bases and J 7 bases; bases outside gene matches: 8. The CDR3 has 15 amino acids. The DNA for the CDR3 is TGTGCCAGCAGTGGACTAGCGGGGGTTATAAAGGAGCAGTACTTC. Protein sequence: CASSGLAGVIKEQYF.

This clone was picked up a small number of times. This chain links TRBV7-8 with TRBJ1-5; tentatively, D is TRBD1 (6 bases). The CDR3 runs 16 residues. V dropped 0 bases and J dropped 1 base, with 10 bases sitting between them. Germline-derived CDR1 and CDR2 are SGHVS and FQNEAQ. CDR3 bases: TGTGCCAGCAGCTTAGCGAGGACAGTCAGCAATCAGCCCCAGCATTTT. Its protein is CASSLARTVSNQPQHF.

This clone occurred once. CDR3 coding DNA: TGCGCCAGCAGCCGTGGTGTAGATACGCAGTATTTT. It is translated as CASSRGVDTQYF. This rearrangement joins TRBV4-3 to TRBJ2-3, with D hard to call. The CDR3 consists of 12 residues. With 4 bases removed from V and 5 bases from J, the gap between germline ends came to 7 bases. Looked up from germline, CDR1 is LGHNA and CDR2 is YSLEER.

V usage is TRBV30 and J usage is TRBJ1-2; D is perhaps TRBD1 (6 bases). The germline V gene encodes CDR1 GTSNPN and CDR2 SVGIG (reference sequence). The CDR3 contains 16 residues. The germline V and J ends were trimmed by 2 bases and 5 bases, with 21 bases remaining between them. In DNA form, the CDR3 reads TGTGCCTGGAGTCCCCCTTGGGCAGGGGAAGGGTATGGCTACACCTTC. This codes for CAWSPPWAGEGYGYTF.

This clone was observed once. The genes are TRBV30 and TRBJ2-2; no firm D call. CDR3 length: 13 residues. Germline CDR1 reads GTSNPN; CDR2 reads SVGIG (reference sequence). Trimming removed 3 bases from V and 1 base from J, with 6 bases in between. CDR3 loop: CAWSKLNTGELFF. Here the CDR3 DNA reads TGTGCCTGGAGCAAACTGAACACCGGGGAGCTGTTTTTT. Drawing the rest from reference TRBV30 and TRBJ2-2, the complete variable domain is SQTIHQWPATLVQPVGSPLSLECTVEGTSNPNLYWYRQAAGRGLQLLFYSVGIGQISSEVPQNLSASRPQDRQFILSSKKLLLSDSGFYLCAWSKLNTGELFFGEGSRLTVL.

On this clone: Other DNA sequences in this sample translate to the same CDR3. The chain carries TRBV6-6 and TRBJ2-4; D not certain. V was pared by 2 bases and J by 0 bases, with 8 bases between. In germline, CDR1 is MNHNY, CDR2 SVGAGI (reference sequence). The CDR3 runs 15 residues. The CDR3: CASSYSSLAKNIQYF. The DNA for the CDR3 is TGTGCCAGCAGTTACAGCTCTCTAGCCAAAAACATTCAGTACTTC.

This chain links TRBV7-2 with TRBJ1-1, with D uncertain. V shed 1 base and J shed 3 bases, with 9 bases lying between them. CDR1 is SGHTA, CDR2 FQGNSA, per germline. The CDR3 is 14 residues long. CDR3 residues: CASSLVGFHTEAFF. The CDR3 DNA sequence: TGTGCCAGCAGCTTAGTCGGCTTCCACACTGAAGCTTTCTTT.

V usage is TRBV30 and J usage is TRBJ1-2, with D tentatively TRBD1 (5 bases). This CDR3 contains 15 residues. The germline gives CDR1 GTSNPN, CDR2 SVGIG (reference sequence). Trimming stripped 0 bases from V and 4 bases from J, with 15 bases between. The CDR3 loop is CAWSVRGAGVYGYTF. The CDR3 DNA follows: TGTGCCTGGAGTGTACGCGGGGCTGGAGTCTATGGCTACACCTTC.

The chain's CDR3 is CASSLGQSYGYTF. DNA of the CDR3: TGTGCCAGCAGCTTAGGACAGTCCTATGGCTACACCTTC. The J gene is TRBJ1-2, the V gene TRBV7-2; weak D call: TRBD1 (5 bases). CDR3 length: 13 residues. Between the trimmed V and J ends, which lost 1 base and 4 bases, there was a span of 7 bases. Germline assignment: CDR1 SGHTA and CDR2 FQGNSA. The full variable domain, completed using reference TRBV7-2 and TRBJ1-2, is GAGVSQSPSNKVTEKGKDVELRCDPISGHTALYWYRQSLGQGLEFLIYFQGNSAPDKSGLPSDRFSAERTGGSVSTLTIQRTQQEDSAVYLCASSLGQSYGYTFGSGTRLTVV.

The chain is built from TRBV7-8 and TRBJ1-1; D remains unclear. The CDR3 runs 15 residues. V was pared by 5 bases and J by 4 bases, with 17 bases between. The germline CDR1 and CDR2 sequences are SGHVS and FQNEAQ. CDR3 sequence (DNA): TGTGCCAGCAGCCCTGGACGCCAACGTATCACTGAAGCTTTCTTT. Translation gives CASSPGRQRITEAFF.

The chain employs TRBV7-2 and TRBJ2-2; TRBD1 might be the D (6 bases). This CDR3 has 18 residues. Germline V lookup: CDR1 SGHTA, CDR2 FQGNSA. With 4 bases removed from V and 2 bases from J, the gap between germline ends came to 20 bases. This chain's CDR3 is CASSSPPGTTSNTGELFF. The CDR3 coding sequence is TGTGCCAGCAGCTCACCTCCCGGGACAACTTCCAACACCGGGGAGCTGTTTTTT.

This sequence joins TRBV6-4 and TRBJ2-1; unclear D gene. V was trimmed by 6 bases and J by 5 bases, leaving 8 bases between them. The CDR3 contains 12 residues. Germline lookup yields CDR1 MRHNA and CDR2 SNTAGT. This CDR3 reads CASRPPHNEQFF. The CDR3 nucleotides are TGTGCCAGCAGACCCCCCCACAATGAGCAGTTCTTC.

This clone has a single count. CDR3 sequence reads: CASSVATQAPPYEQYF. CDR3 sequence (DNA): TGTGCCAGCAGCGTAGCTACCCAGGCCCCCCCCTACGAGCAGTACTTC. The chain recombines TRBV9 with TRBJ2-7; the D is unclear. V dropped 0 bases and J dropped 2 bases, with 15 bases sitting between them. This CDR3 comprises 16 residues. CDR1 SGDLS and CDR2 YYNGEE come from the germline V gene.